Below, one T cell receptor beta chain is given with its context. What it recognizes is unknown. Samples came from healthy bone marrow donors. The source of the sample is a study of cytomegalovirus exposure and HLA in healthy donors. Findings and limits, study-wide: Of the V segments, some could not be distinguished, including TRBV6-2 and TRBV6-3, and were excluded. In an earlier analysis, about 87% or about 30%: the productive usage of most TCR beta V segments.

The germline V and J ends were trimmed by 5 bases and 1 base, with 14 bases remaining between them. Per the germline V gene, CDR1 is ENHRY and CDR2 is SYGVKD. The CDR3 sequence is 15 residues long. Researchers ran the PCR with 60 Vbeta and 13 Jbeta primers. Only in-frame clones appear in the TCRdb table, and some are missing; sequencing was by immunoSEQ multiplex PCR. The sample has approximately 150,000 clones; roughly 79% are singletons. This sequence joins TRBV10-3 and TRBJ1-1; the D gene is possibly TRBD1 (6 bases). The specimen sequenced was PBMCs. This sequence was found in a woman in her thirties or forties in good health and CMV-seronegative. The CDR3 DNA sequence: TGTGCCATCAGTCGGACAGAAGGGGCGAACACTGAAGCTTTCTTT. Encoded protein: CAISRTEGANTEAFF.